The 10 T cell receptor beta chains below come from one sample, sequenced in a study of blood T cell repertoires in COVID-19. Profiling relied on immunoSEQ multiplex PCR, and the TCRdb table lists in-frame clones only, not all of them. Of fewer than 150,000 clones listed, about 77% are singletons. Sequenced sample: peripheral blood. Every receptor here comes from a man older than 75 with acute or convalescent COVID-19.

This chain links TRBV5-8 with TRBJ1-3, with D maybe TRBD1 (5 bases). This CDR3 comprises 16 residues. The ends were cut back, 0 bases at V and 2 bases at J, with 12 bases in the middle. Germline-derived CDR1 and CDR2 are SGHTS and YDEGEE. In DNA form, the CDR3 reads TGTGCCAGCAGCTTGGCGGGACTTCTTACTGGAAACACCATATATTTT. Translated, it gives CASSLAGLLTGNTIYF.

This clone came up once. The gene calls are TRBV14 and TRBJ2-4, with TRBD1 matching 8 bases. Germline V gene data show CDR1 as SGHDN and CDR2 as FVKESK. V was pared by 4 bases and J by 7 bases, with 6 bases of the junction left unmatched. The CDR3 sequence is 14 residues long. The chain's CDR3 is CASSRTGRFNIQYF. Written as DNA, the CDR3 is TGTGCCAGCAGCCGGACAGGGCGGTTCAACATTCAGTACTTC.

The chain recombines TRBV10-2 with TRBJ1-3; the D gene is possibly TRBD1 (6 bases). V shed 8 bases and J shed 2 bases, with 13 bases lying between them. The length of the CDR3 is 14 residues. Germline loops: CDR1 WSHSY, CDR2 SAAADI. The CDR3 sequence: CASGPDRTGNTIYF. CDR3 sequence (DNA): TGCGCCAGCGGGCCCGACAGGACTGGAAACACCATATATTTT.

This sequence joins TRBV4-1 and TRBJ2-3; D may be TRBD2 (5 bases). This CDR3 contains 14 residues. Trimming removed 4 bases from V and 2 bases from J, with 10 bases in between. Germline V gene lookup returns CDR1 MGHRA and CDR2 YSYEKL. The CDR3 region has the DNA TGCGCCAGCAGCCCAGGCCGGGACACAGATACGCAGTATTTT. This translates into CASSPGRDTDTQYF.

The chain has TRBV28 and TRBJ2-7, with 7 bases fitting TRBD1. In germline, CDR1 is MDHEN, CDR2 SYDVKM. Germline trimming cut 9 bases from V and 3 bases from J; bases unmatched to any gene: 11. The CDR3 loop spans 14 amino acids. CDR3 bases: TGTGCCAGTTGGACGGGGACAGTAAACTACGAGCAGTACTTC. Its translation is CASWTGTVNYEQYF.

V gene TRBV2 combines with J gene TRBJ1-5; D is uncertain. CDR1 and CDR2 (germline): SNHLY, FYNNEI. CDR3 length: 15 amino acids. V lost 4 bases, J lost 4 bases, and 14 bases lay in between. The CDR3 spells CASSAGGNRNQPQHF. CDR3 in DNA: TGTGCCAGCAGTGCCGGAGGGAATCGGAATCAGCCCCAGCATTTT.

This chain links TRBV5-1 with TRBJ2-2, with D possibly being TRBD2 (7 bases). The germline CDR1 and CDR2 sequences are SGHRS and YFSETQ. This CDR3 has 14 residues. V dropped 6 bases and J dropped 0 bases, with 9 bases sitting between them. CDR3 bases: TGCGCCAGCAAGGGGGGGTCGAACACCGGGGAGCTGTTTTTT. Translation gives CASKGGSNTGELFF.

The chain recombines TRBV7-2 with TRBJ1-2, with TRBD1 as a possible D gene (5 bases). Germline V gene data show CDR1 as SGHTA and CDR2 as FQGNSA. Trimming stripped 3 bases from V and 7 bases from J, with 9 bases between. The CDR3 is 12 amino acids. The CDR3 DNA sequence: TGTGCCAGCAGCTTGGAGGGGTTTGGCTACACCTTC. Protein sequence: CASSLEGFGYTF.

The V and J genes are TRBV5-1 and TRBJ2-1; D unclear. V lost 6 bases to trimming and J lost 0 bases, with 10 bases between them. Per the germline V gene, CDR1 is SGHRS and CDR2 is YFSETQ. The CDR3 sequence is 14 residues long. DNA for the CDR3: TGCGCCAGCACCCACTCGAGCTCCTACAATGAGCAGTTCTTC. As protein: CASTHSSSYNEQFF. The variable domain in full, completed from reference TRBV5-1 and TRBJ2-1, reads KAGVTQTPRYLIKTRGQQVTLSCSPISGHRSVSWYQQTPGQGLQFLFEYFSETQRNKGNFPGRFSGRQFSNSRSEMNVSTLELGDSALYLCASTHSSSYNEQFFGPGTRLTVL.

The chain has TRBV5-1 and TRBJ1-1; a possible D gene is TRBD1 (6 bases). Trimming shortened V by 5 bases and J by 12 bases, and 14 bases separated the two germline ends. Per germline, CDR1 SGHRS and CDR2 YFSETQ. The CDR3 is 11 amino acids. CDR3 residues: CASRLQGKTFF. CDR3 bases: TGCGCCAGCAGGTTACAGGGTAAGACTTTCTTT.